This T cell receptor beta chain was recorded in a study of blood T cells in healthy people across ages. CDR1 is MNHEY and CDR2 is SMNVEV in the germline V gene (reference sequence). CDR3 length: 15 residues. After removal of 7 bases from V and 7 bases from J, the junction contained 10 bases not matched to a gene. It was with a sample-barcoded 5' primer and a J-beta primer mix that a second PCR of roughly 7 to 12 cycles was run. Each of the cDNA molecules was tagged by a template-switch adaptor with 12 random nucleotides. TCRdb ran MiXCR on the 5' RACE reads and lists one entry per CDR3 protein. This table holds about 1 million distinct CDR3 sequences, 40% to 50% found once.

Sequences were obtained from blood. V is TRBV27 and J is TRBJ2-7, with 13 positions matching TRBD2. This clonotype was obtained from a woman in her sixties or seventies in good health. The CDR3 nucleotides read TGTGCCAGCACTCCGACTAGCGGGGGGTCTAAAGAGCAGTACTTC. It is translated as CASTPTSGGSKEQYF.